This T cell receptor beta chain was retrieved from a study of T cell clones after liver transplantation. This CDR3 spans 15 amino acids. V was trimmed by 4 bases and J by 2 bases, leaving 12 bases between them. Measured with immunoSEQ multiplex PCR; TCRdb has only the in-frame clones, and not every one. The sample has about 80,000 clones, roughly 80% seen once. The sequences come from CD4+ T cells from blood, collected approximately 3.5 years after liver transplant. The receptor's source is a human patient who received a liver transplant. Some T cells may originate from the graft donor. J is TRBJ1-4 and V is TRBV5-3; possibly TRBD1 for D (5 bases). TRBV5-3 is noted as an ORF with a role that remains uncertain. DNA of the CDR3: TGTGCCAGAAGCAACAGGTTATCGACTAATGAAAAACTGTTTTTT. Its protein product is CARSNRLSTNEKLFF.